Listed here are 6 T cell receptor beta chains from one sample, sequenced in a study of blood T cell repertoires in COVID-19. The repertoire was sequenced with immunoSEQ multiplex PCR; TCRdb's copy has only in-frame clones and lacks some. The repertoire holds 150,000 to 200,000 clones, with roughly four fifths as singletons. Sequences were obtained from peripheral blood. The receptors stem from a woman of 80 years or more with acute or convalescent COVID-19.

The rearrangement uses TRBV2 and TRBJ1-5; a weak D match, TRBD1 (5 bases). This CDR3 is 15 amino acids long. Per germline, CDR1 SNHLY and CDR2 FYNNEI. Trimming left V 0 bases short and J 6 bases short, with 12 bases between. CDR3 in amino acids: CASSEAGGLIQPQHF. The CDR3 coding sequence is TGTGCCAGCAGTGAAGCCGGGGGTTTGATTCAGCCCCAGCATTTT.

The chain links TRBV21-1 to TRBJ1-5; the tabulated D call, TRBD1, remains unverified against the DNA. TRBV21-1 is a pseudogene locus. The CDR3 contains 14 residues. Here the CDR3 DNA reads TGTGCCAGCAGCTCCTGGACAGGGAATCAGCCCCAGCATTTT. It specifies CASSSWTGNQPQHF.

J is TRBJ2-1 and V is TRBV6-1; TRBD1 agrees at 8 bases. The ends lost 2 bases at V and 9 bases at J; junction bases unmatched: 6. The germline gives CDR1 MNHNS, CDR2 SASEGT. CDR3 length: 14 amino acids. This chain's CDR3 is CASSESQGASEQFF. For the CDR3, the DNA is TGTGCCAGCAGTGAAAGCCAGGGGGCAAGTGAGCAGTTCTTC.

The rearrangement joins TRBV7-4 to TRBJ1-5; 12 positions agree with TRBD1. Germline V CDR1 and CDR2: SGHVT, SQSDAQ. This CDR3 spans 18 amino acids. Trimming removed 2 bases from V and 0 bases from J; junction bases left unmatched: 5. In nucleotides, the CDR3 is TGTGCCAGCAGCTTAAGGGGACAGGGGGCCGATAGCAATCAGCCCCAGCATTTT. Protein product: CASSLRGQGADSNQPQHF.

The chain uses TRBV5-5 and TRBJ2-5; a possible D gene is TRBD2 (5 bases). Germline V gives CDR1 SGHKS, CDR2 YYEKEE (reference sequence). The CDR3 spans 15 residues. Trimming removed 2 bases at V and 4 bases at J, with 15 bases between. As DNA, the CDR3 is TGTGCCAGCAGCTTCCGAGGGTTTCGCCCAGAGACCCAGTACTTC. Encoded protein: CASSFRGFRPETQYF.

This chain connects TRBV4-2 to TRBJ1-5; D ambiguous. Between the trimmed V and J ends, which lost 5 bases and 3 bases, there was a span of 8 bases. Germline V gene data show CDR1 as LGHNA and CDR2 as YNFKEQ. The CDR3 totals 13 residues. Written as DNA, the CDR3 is TGTGCCAGCAGCGATCTACCCAATCAGCCCCAGCATTTT. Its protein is CASSDLPNQPQHF.